The rows below give T cell receptor beta chains drawn from one sample of a study of T cell changes during pregnancy in multiple sclerosis. Assay used: immunoSEQ multiplex PCR; TCRdb lists only in-frame clones, some missing. The sample lists about 35,000 clones; roughly 89% were seen once. The sequences come from CD8+ T cells from peripheral blood mononuclear cells, collected in the third trimester of pregnancy. Receptors originate from a female donor with multiple sclerosis, enrolled in a pregnancy study. The conserved cysteine and the conserved F or W are not part of the CDR3 here. Each record gives: J gene, CDR3 length, V gene, CDR3 protein.

TRBJ2-7	13	TRBV11-1	ASSSIRTGAYEQY
TRBJ1-4	13	TRBV4-2	ASSQDPVPGEKLF
TRBJ2-3	12	TRBV9	ATNSGGGTDTQY
TRBJ2-1	10	TRBV29-1	SAAGQVVEQF
TRBJ2-3	13	TRBV13	ASSLGGGAPDTQY
TRBJ1-1	13	TRBV15	ATSLSREGNTEAF
TRBJ1-2	14	TRBV11-2	ASSLVPAGGNYGYT
TRBJ2-7	10	TRBV14	ASSQVNYEQY
TRBJ2-1	9	TRBV20-1	SALEVYEQF
TRBJ2-3	13	TRBV7-9	ASRSAGGRTDTQY
TRBJ2-7	12	TRBV2	ASRLSKGNYEQY
TRBJ2-3	18	TRBV15	ATSRGRFPSGGVQVDTQY
TRBJ1-4	17	TRBV4-1	ASSQSPRAGGGTNEKLF
TRBJ2-7	12	TRBV27	ASSSGTSLHEQY
TRBJ2-2	13	TRBV4-1	ASSLGQGNTGELF
TRBJ1-2	12	TRBV5-6	ASSIGTGMGGYT
TRBJ2-2	14	TRBV6-6	ASSQSRQGSTGELF
TRBJ1-1	10	TRBV27	ASSFQGAEAF
TRBJ1-5	13	TRBV6-1	ASGPGHLSNQPQH
TRBJ1-2	9	TRBV10-3	AIRHQYGYT
TRBJ1-1	14	TRBV15	ATSSTWGGLNTEAF
TRBJ2-7	13	TRBV6-4	ASSPEASGNYEQY
TRBJ1-1	12	TRBV27	ASSLGGRSTEAF
TRBJ2-2	13	TRBV5-1	ASSFDRGDTGELF
TRBJ2-1	15	TRBV27	ASREFLPGLSDNEQF
TRBJ2-7	13	TRBV29-1	SVEDKGTGVPEQY
TRBJ1-2	11	TRBV6-5	ASSSWDRDGYT
TRBJ1-6	12	TRBV27	ASRSTGSDSPLH
TRBJ1-1	11	TRBV27	ASSGQEGTEAF
TRBJ2-7	15	TRBV10-3	AISEEEGTGHSYEQY
TRBJ2-6	14	TRBV4-3	ASSQEANSGANVLT
TRBJ1-3	13	TRBV9	ASSRQGVVGNTIY
TRBJ1-1	9	TRBV30	AWSSGTEAF
TRBJ2-1	12	TRBV5-5	ASSPPGGANEQF
TRBJ1-5	12	TRBV6-1	ASYGGYSNQPQH
TRBJ1-1	13	TRBV7-3	ASSMSGTPNTEAF
TRBJ2-7	12	TRBV5-4	ASSALDRGYEQY
TRBJ2-3	11	TRBV7-6	ASSSGVTDTQY
TRBJ1-1	12	TRBV27	ASSSGTGAAEAF
TRBJ1-2	13	TRBV6-5	ASSPGTGEDYGYT
TRBJ1-1	11	TRBV19	ASSGGIGTEAF
TRBJ1-2	12	TRBV7-9	ASSLVGTEGGYT
TRBJ2-2	13	TRBV6-4	ASSDGTANTGELF
TRBJ2-5	11	TRBV7-6	ASSLGEAETQY
TRBJ2-7	9	TRBV19	ASSYNYEQY
TRBJ1-1	12	TRBV14	ASTTGVLNTEAF
TRBJ2-7	12	TRBV6-7	ASSRRDREYEQY
TRBJ2-5	15	TRBV5-1	ASSTDQRGTYQETQY
TRBJ1-2	12	TRBV9	ASSGGATNYGYT
TRBJ2-1	14	TRBV7-3	ASSLVGGVSGDEQF
TRBJ1-2	12	TRBV27	ASSPSPGLYGYT
TRBJ1-2	13	TRBV5-1	ASSQDRGANYGYT